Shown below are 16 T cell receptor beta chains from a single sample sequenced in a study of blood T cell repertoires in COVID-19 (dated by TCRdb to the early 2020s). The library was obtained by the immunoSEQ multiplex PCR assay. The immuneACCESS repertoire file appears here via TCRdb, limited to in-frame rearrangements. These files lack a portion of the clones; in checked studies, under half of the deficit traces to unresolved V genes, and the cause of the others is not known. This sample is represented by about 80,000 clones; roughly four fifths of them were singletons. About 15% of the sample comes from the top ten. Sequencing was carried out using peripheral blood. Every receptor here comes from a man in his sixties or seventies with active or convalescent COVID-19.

The chain's CDR3 is CASSRAGTPGEQYF. The CDR3 coding sequence is TGCGCCAGCAGTCGAGCGGGGACGCCTGGCGAGCAGTACTTC. V and J are TRBV5-1 and TRBJ2-7; TRBD2 matches 7 bases. With 5 bases clipped from V and 6 bases from J, the junction kept 11 bases outside the gene matches. The CDR3 consists of 14 residues. The germline CDR1 and CDR2 sequences are SGHRS and YFSETQ.

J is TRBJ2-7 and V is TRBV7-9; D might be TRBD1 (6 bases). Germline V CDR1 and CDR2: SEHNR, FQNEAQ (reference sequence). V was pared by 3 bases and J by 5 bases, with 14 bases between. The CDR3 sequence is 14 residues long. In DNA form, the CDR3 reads TGTGCCAGCAGCTTCCGGACAGCCGCCAACGAGCAGTACTTC. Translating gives CASSFRTAANEQYF.

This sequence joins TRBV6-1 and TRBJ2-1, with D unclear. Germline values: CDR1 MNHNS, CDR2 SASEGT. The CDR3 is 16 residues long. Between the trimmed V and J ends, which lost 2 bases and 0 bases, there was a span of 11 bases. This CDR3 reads CASSELVLSSYNEQFF. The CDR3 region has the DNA TGTGCCAGCAGTGAATTAGTCTTAAGCTCCTACAATGAGCAGTTCTTC.

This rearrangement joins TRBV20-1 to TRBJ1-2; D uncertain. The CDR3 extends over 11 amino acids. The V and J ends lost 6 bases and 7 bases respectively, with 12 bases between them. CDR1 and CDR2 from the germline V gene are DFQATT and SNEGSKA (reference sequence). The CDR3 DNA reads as TGCAGTGCCCCCAATTCGGTTGGCTACACCTTC. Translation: CSAPNSVGYTF.

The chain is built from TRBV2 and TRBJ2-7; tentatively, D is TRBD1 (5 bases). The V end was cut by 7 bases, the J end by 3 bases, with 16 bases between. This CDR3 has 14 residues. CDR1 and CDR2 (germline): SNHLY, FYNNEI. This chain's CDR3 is CASMDDGARYEQYF. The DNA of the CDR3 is TGTGCCAGCATGGATGATGGGGCCCGCTACGAGCAGTACTTC.

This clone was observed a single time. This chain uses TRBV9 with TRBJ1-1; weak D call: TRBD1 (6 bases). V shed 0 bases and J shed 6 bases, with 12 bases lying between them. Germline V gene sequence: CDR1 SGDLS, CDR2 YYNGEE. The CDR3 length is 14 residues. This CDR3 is CASSVDRERAEAFF. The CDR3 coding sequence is TGTGCCAGCAGCGTAGACAGGGAGAGGGCTGAAGCTTTCTTT.

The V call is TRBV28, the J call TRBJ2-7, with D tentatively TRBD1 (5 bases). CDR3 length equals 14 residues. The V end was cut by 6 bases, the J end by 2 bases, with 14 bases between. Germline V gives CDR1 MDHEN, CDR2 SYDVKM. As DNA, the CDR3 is TGTGCCAGCAGACGACTCAGGGCAGCCTACGAGCAGTACTTC. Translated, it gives CASRRLRAAYEQYF.

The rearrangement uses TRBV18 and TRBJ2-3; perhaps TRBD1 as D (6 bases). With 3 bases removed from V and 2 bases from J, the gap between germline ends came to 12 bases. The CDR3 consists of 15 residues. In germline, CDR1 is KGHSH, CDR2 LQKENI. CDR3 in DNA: TGTGCCAGCTCACCCAGGGGTGATTTCACAGATACGCAGTATTTT. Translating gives CASSPRGDFTDTQYF.

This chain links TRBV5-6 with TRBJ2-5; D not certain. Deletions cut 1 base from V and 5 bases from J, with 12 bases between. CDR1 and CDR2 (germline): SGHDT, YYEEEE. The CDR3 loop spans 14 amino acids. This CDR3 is CASSLHRYVETQYF. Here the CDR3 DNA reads TGTGCCAGCAGCTTGCACAGATACGTGGAGACCCAGTACTTC.

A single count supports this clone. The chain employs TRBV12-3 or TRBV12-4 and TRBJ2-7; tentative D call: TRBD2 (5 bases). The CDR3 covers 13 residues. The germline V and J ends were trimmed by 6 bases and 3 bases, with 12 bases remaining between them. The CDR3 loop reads CASRPAVVYEQYF. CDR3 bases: TGTGCCAGCAGACCAGCGGTTGTCTACGAGCAGTACTTC.

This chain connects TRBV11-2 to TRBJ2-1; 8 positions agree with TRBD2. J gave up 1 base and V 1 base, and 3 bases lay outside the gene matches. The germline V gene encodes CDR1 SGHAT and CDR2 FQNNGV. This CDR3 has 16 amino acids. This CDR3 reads CASSLVGGVSYNEQFF. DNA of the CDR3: TGTGCCAGCAGCTTAGTCGGGGGGGTATCCTACAATGAGCAGTTCTTC.

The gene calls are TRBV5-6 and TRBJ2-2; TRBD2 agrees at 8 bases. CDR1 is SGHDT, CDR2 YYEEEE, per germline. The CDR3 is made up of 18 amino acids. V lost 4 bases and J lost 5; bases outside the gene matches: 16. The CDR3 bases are TGTGCCAGCAGCCCGAGGTTTGGGAAGCGGGGGTATACCGGGGAGCTGTTTTTT. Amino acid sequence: CASSPRFGKRGYTGELFF.

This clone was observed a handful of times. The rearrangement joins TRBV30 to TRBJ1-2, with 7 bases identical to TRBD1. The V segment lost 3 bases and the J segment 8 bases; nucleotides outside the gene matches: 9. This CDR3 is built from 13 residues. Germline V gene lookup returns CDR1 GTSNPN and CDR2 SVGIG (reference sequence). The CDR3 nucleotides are TGTGCCTGGAGGACAGGGTTCGAGAGGGGCTACACCTTC. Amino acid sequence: CAWRTGFERGYTF.

CDR3 coding DNA: TGTGCCATCAGTGAACTGGACTTAGGGACCCAGTACTTC. Protein sequence: CAISELDLGTQYF. This chain uses TRBV10-3 with TRBJ2-5; weak D call: TRBD2 (5 bases). The CDR3 extends over 13 amino acids. The ends were cut back, 3 bases at V and 7 bases at J, with 12 bases in the middle. Per germline, CDR1 ENHRY and CDR2 SYGVKD.

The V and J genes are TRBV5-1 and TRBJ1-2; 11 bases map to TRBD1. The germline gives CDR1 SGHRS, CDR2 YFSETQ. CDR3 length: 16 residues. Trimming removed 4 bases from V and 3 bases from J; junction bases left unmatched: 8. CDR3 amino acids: CASSETPGQGDYGYTF. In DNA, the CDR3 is TGCGCCAGCAGCGAAACTCCGGGACAGGGGGACTATGGCTACACCTTC.

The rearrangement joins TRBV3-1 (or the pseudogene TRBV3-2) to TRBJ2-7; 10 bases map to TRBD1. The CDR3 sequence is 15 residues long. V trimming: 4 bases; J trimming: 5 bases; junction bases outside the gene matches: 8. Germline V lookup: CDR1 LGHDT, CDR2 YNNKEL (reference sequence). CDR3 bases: TGTGCCAGCAGCCTCCGTGGGACAGGGGTGCACGAGCAGTACTTC. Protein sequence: CASSLRGTGVHEQYF.